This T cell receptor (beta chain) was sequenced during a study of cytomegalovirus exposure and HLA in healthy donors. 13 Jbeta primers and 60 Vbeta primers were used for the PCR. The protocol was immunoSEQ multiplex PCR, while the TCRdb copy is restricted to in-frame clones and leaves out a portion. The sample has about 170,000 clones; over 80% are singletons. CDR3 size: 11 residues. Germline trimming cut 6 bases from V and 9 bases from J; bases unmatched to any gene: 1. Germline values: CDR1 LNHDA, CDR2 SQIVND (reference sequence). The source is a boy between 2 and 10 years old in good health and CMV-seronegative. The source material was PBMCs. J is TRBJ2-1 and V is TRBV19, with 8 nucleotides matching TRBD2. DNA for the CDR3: TGTGCCAGTAGCGGGGGGGCTGAGCAGTTCTTC. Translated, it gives CASSGGAEQFF.